The present TCR beta chain was sequenced within a study of T cells after yellow fever vaccination. Notes on the study in general: The study found a weaker secondary response that peaked faster, day 5 versus 15. Detected again after the booster were most primary-vaccination clones, at 96% CD4 and 80% to 90% CD8.

They built TCR cDNA with 5'RACE template switching, a step that put in a universal primer site and UMIs. TCRdb passed the 5' RACE reads through MiXCR, listing each CDR3 protein once. The table lists around 350,000 distinct CDR3 sequences, about 6.2% of them singletons. This clonotype turned up a few times. The target antigen is unknown. Germline assignment: CDR1 SGDLS and CDR2 YYNGEE. Trimming left V 0 bases short and J 1 base short, with 9 bases between. The CDR3 is made up of 15 amino acids. J is TRBJ2-3 and V is TRBV9, with D possibly TRBD2 on 5 matching bases. The TCR comes from a man aged 30-40 years who received the YFV17D yellow fever vaccine. The specimen was PBMCs, collected 5 days after the yellow fever booster vaccination. The CDR3 loop is CASSVGPRGTDTQYF. CDR3 DNA: TGTGCCAGCAGCGTAGGTCCGAGGGGCACAGATACGCAGTATTTT.